These 5 T cell receptor beta chains share one sample of origin, sequenced in a study of T cell responses to AZD1222 COVID-19 vaccine. Clones were sequenced by immunoSEQ multiplex PCR, and TCRdb holds only the in-frame ones, with some missing. The sample records 110,000 to 150,000 clones, 89% being singletons. Sequenced material: peripheral blood, taken on day 0 of AZD1222 vaccination. These receptors were obtained from an adult in good health.

This chain links TRBV4-1 with TRBJ1-2, with D perhaps matching TRBD1 (5 bases). Looked up from germline, CDR1 is MGHRA and CDR2 is YSYEKL. V lost 1 base and J lost 2, with 11 bases in between. The CDR3 covers 15 residues. CDR3 bases: TGCGCCAGCAGCCAAGTCCAGGGTGTCAACTATGGCTACACCTTC. Translated, it gives CASSQVQGVNYGYTF.

The chain links TRBV9 to TRBJ2-3; no clear D gene. Per the germline V gene, CDR1 is SGDLS and CDR2 is YYNGEE. CDR3 size: 12 residues. V lost 5 bases to trimming and J lost 6 bases, with 10 bases between them. CDR3 loop: CASSYTADTQYF. The DNA of the CDR3 is TGTGCCAGCAGTTATACCGCGGATACGCAGTATTTT.

The V gene is TRBV4-3, the J gene TRBJ2-3; the match to TRBD2 covers 12 bases. Trimming cost V 1 base and J 0 bases; bases outside gene matches: 8. The CDR3 contains 19 residues. Germline V gives CDR1 LGHNA, CDR2 YSLEER. In DNA form, the CDR3 reads TGCGCCAGCAGCCAAGGACTAGCGGGGGTTTCTGCTAGCACAGATACGCAGTATTTT. Its protein is CASSQGLAGVSASTDTQYF.

The rearrangement uses TRBV23-1 and TRBJ2-7, with TRBD2 matching over 11 bases. TRBV23-1 is marked as an open reading frame, function uncertain. The trim removed 0 bases at V and 3 bases at J, leaving 7 bases unmatched. This CDR3 has 17 amino acids. The CDR3 protein is CASSQSLAGGNYYEQYF. The DNA of the CDR3 is TGCGCCAGCAGTCAATCGCTAGCGGGGGGTAATTACTACGAGCAGTACTTC.

The chain is built from TRBV5-5 and TRBJ1-5; D possibly corresponds to TRBD1 (5 bases). CDR3 length equals 16 residues. The V gene's germline CDR1 is SGHKS and CDR2 YYEKEE (reference sequence). Trimming cost V 0 bases and J 4 bases, with 14 bases left between them. CDR3 region: CASSLAVQGRNQPQHF. In DNA form, the CDR3 reads TGTGCCAGCAGCTTGGCCGTTCAGGGAAGGAATCAGCCCCAGCATTTT.